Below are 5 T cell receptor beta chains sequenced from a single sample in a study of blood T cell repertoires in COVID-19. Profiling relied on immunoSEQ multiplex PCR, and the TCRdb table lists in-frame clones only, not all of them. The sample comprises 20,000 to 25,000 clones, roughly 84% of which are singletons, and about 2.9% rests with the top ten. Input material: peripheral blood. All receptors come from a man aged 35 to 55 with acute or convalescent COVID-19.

This chain's CDR3 is CASSHTGREDGELFF. The CDR3 nucleotides read TGTGCCAGCAGCCATACGGGCAGGGAAGACGGGGAGCTGTTTTTT. The chain joins TRBV5-6 to TRBJ2-2; a weak D match, TRBD1 (5 bases). Trimming shortened V by 4 bases and J by 7 bases, and 17 bases separated the two germline ends. The CDR3 spans 15 residues. The germline gives CDR1 SGHDT, CDR2 YYEEEE.

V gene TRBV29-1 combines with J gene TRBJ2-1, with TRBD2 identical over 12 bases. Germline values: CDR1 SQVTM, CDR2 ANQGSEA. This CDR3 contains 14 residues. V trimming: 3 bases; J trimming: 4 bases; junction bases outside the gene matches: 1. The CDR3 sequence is CSVDGTSGYNEQFF. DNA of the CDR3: TGCAGCGTTGACGGGACTAGCGGGTACAATGAGCAGTTCTTC.

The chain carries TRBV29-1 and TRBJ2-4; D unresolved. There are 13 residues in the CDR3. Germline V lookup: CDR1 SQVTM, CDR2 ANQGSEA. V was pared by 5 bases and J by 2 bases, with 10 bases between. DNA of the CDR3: TGCAGCGTTCGTGAGTCTACCAAAAACATTCAGTACTTC. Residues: CSVRESTKNIQYF.

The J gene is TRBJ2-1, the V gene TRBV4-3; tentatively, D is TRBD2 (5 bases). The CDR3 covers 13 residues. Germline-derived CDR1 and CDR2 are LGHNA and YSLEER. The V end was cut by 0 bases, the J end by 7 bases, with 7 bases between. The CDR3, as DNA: TGCGCCAGCAGCCAAGACGGAGGAAATGAGCAGTTCTTC. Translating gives CASSQDGGNEQFF.

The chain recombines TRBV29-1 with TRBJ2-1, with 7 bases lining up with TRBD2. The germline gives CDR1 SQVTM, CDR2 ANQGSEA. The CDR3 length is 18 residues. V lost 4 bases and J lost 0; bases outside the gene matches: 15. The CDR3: CSVVLVTAGGSSYNEQFF. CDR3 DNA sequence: TGCAGCGTTGTGTTAGTGACGGCGGGCGGGAGCTCCTACAATGAGCAGTTCTTC.